Below are 16 T cell receptor beta chains sequenced from a single sample in a study of cytomegalovirus exposure and HLA in healthy donors. Amplification used 60 Vbeta primers and 13 Jbeta primers. The table came from immunoSEQ multiplex PCR; TCRdb's copy has only in-frame clones and leaves some out. This table holds about 98,000 clones, 60% to 75% found once. Input material: PBMCs. These receptor sequences come from a female donor in good health and CMV-seronegative.

The V gene is TRBV30, the J gene TRBJ1-2; maybe TRBD1 (5 bases). The CDR3 extends over 13 amino acids. The V and J ends lost 0 bases and 8 bases respectively, with 13 bases between them. Germline CDR1 reads GTSNPN; CDR2 reads SVGIG (reference sequence). CDR3 residues: CAWSVAGGLGYTF. The CDR3 nucleotides read TGTGCCTGGAGTGTAGCCGGGGGTCTAGGCTACACCTTC.

The chain couples TRBV7-8 to TRBJ1-2, with D unclear. With 0 bases removed from V and 0 bases from J, the gap between germline ends came to 11 bases. The CDR3 is made up of 16 amino acids. Germline V gives CDR1 SGHVS, CDR2 FQNEAQ. The CDR3 nucleotides are TGTGCCAGCAGCTTAGCGTTCGGAGGAGCTAACTATGGCTACACCTTC. This encodes CASSLAFGGANYGYTF.

J is TRBJ1-2 and V is TRBV29-1; D gene unclear. The length of the CDR3 is 11 residues. Looked up from germline, CDR1 is SQVTM and CDR2 is ANQGSEA. V was clipped by 3 bases and J by 6 bases, with 8 bases between them. The CDR3 DNA reads as TGCAGCGTTGATCGACGGGATGGCTACACCTTC. Protein product: CSVDRRDGYTF.

This clone was found a few times. The V and J genes are TRBV6-1 and TRBJ2-1; 9 bases are a match to TRBD2. The CDR3 spans 14 residues. Per germline, CDR1 MNHNS and CDR2 SASEGT. V dropped 8 bases and J dropped 5; count of bases not matched to a gene: 7. For the CDR3, the DNA is TGTGCCAGCGAAGGGGGACTAGCCAACAATGAGCAGTTCTTC. Translated: CASEGGLANNEQFF.

The gene calls are TRBV9 and TRBJ2-1, with 8 nucleotides matching TRBD1. The V and J ends lost 1 base and 4 bases, in that order; junction bases with no gene match: 7. This CDR3 is 16 amino acids long. CDR1 and CDR2 from the germline V gene are SGDLS and YYNGEE. The CDR3 nucleotides are TGTGCCAGCAGCGTATTAGGACAGGGCACTTACAATGAGCAGTTCTTC. It yields the protein CASSVLGQGTYNEQFF.

In this sample, this clone is medium-sized. The J gene is TRBJ2-1, the V gene TRBV6-5; 9 bases agree with TRBD1. The germline V gene encodes CDR1 MNHEY and CDR2 SVGAGI. The CDR3 extends over 15 amino acids. Trimming cost V 0 bases and J 6 bases; bases outside gene matches: 3. The CDR3 loop reads CASSYSTTGGNEQFF. The CDR3, as DNA: TGTGCCAGCAGTTACTCGACGACAGGGGGCAATGAGCAGTTCTTC.

The rearrangement uses TRBV18 and TRBJ1-5; D ambiguous. The germline V and J ends were trimmed by 4 bases and 9 bases, with 16 bases remaining between them. CDR3 size: 14 residues. Germline V gene sequence: CDR1 KGHSH, CDR2 LQKENI. As DNA, the CDR3 is TGTGCCAGCTCACGACGGGAGGGCTCGTCGCCCCAGCATTTT. It yields the protein CASSRREGSSPQHF.

The V and J genes are TRBV19 and TRBJ2-7; tentative D call: TRBD2 (6 bases). In germline, CDR1 is LNHDA, CDR2 SQIVND (reference sequence). Trimming took off 5 bases at V and 2 bases at J, with 22 bases between the two ends. The CDR3 is 17 amino acids. The CDR3 DNA reads as TGTGCCAGTAGTCTAAACCCCTTTGGCGGGGTTACCTACGAGCAGTACTTC. It translates to CASSLNPFGGVTYEQYF.

This CDR3 reads CASSSGTDSSGNTIYF. DNA for the CDR3: TGCGCCAGCAGCTCCGGGACGGACAGCTCTGGAAACACCATATATTTT. The chain links TRBV5-1 to TRBJ1-3; D might be TRBD1 (6 bases). This CDR3 has 16 residues. The germline V gene has CDR1 SGHRS and CDR2 YFSETQ. The V gene lost 3 bases and the J gene lost 0 bases, with 13 bases spanning the gap.

The V call is TRBV13, the J call TRBJ2-3, with 8 bases fitting TRBD1. This CDR3 contains 14 residues. CDR1 is PRHDT and CDR2 is FYEKMQ in the germline V gene (reference sequence). With V trimmed by 5 bases and J by 7 bases, 8 bases remained unmatched. Here the CDR3 reads CASSARDRRNTQYF. DNA of the CDR3: TGTGCCAGCAGCGCCAGGGACAGGAGGAATACGCAGTATTTT. Using reference TRBV13 and TRBJ2-3 for the parts outside the CDR3, the full variable domain is AAGVIQSPRHLIKEKRETATLKCYPIPRHDTVYWYQQGPGQDPQFLISFYEKMQSDKGSIPDRFSAQQFSDYHSELNMSSLELGDSALYFCASSARDRRNTQYFGPGTRLTVL.

A single count supports this clone. The chain is built from TRBV15 and TRBJ2-5; 9 nucleotides line up with TRBD2. This CDR3 comprises 15 residues. The V gene end was trimmed by 0 bases and the J gene end by 5 bases; junction bases not matched to a gene: 4. Germline-derived CDR1 and CDR2 are LNHNV and YYDKDF (reference sequence). In DNA form, the CDR3 reads TGTGCCACCAGCAGAGATCGGGCGGGGGGGGAGACCCAGTACTTC. Protein: CATSRDRAGGETQYF. Full variable domain (outside the CDR3, taken from reference TRBV15 and TRBJ2-5): DAMVIQNPRYQVTQFGKPVTLSCSQTLNHNVMYWYQQKSSQAPKLLFHYYDKDFNNEADTPDNFQSRRPNTSFCFLDIRSPGLGDTAMYLCATSRDRAGGETQYFGPGTRLLVL.

This chain uses TRBV7-2 with TRBJ1-2; weak D call: TRBD1 (6 bases). The CDR3 length is 14 residues. Trimming cost V 7 bases and J 4 bases, with 16 bases left between them. Germline V gene data show CDR1 as SGHTA and CDR2 as FQGNSA. CDR3 sequence reads: CASNNPGDAYGYTF. CDR3 coding DNA: TGTGCCAGCAACAATCCAGGGGATGCCTATGGCTACACCTTC. Full variable domain (rest looked up from reference TRBV7-2 and TRBJ1-2): GAGVSQSPSNKVTEKGKDVELRCDPISGHTALYWYRQSLGQGLEFLIYFQGNSAPDKSGLPSDRFSAERTGGSVSTLTIQRTQQEDSAVYLCASNNPGDAYGYTFGSGTRLTVV.

This clone appeared a few times. The chain joins TRBV9 to TRBJ1-4, with TRBD1 as a possible D gene (5 bases). V lost 0 bases and J lost 4, with 13 bases in between. This CDR3 has 16 amino acids. CDR1 SGDLS and CDR2 YYNGEE come from the germline V gene. The CDR3 region has the DNA TGTGCCAGCAGCGTAGGCAGGGCGAATCGTAATGAAAAACTGTTTTTT. The encoded protein is CASSVGRANRNEKLFF.

The V call is TRBV11-3, the J call TRBJ1-2; 7 bases fit TRBD1. The trim removed 5 bases at V and 2 bases at J, leaving 17 bases unmatched. The CDR3 totals 18 residues. CDR1 SGHNT and CDR2 YENEEA come from the germline V gene. For the CDR3, the DNA is TGTGCCAGCAGCCCCCGAGAGGGCCAAGACAGGGAAAACTATGGCTACACCTTC. It is translated as CASSPREGQDRENYGYTF.

The gene calls are TRBV5-1 and TRBJ2-2, with 13 nucleotides matching TRBD2. CDR3 length: 18 residues. CDR1 is SGHRS and CDR2 is YFSETQ in the germline V gene. The V and J ends lost 3 bases and 5 bases, in that order; junction bases with no gene match: 10. CDR3 region: CASSWEGLAGPITGELFF. The DNA for the CDR3 is TGCGCCAGCAGCTGGGAGGGACTAGCGGGACCGATAACCGGGGAGCTGTTTTTT.

This rearrangement joins TRBV14 to TRBJ1-3; D gene uncertain. CDR1 is SGHDN and CDR2 is FVKESK in the germline V gene. The CDR3 length is 14 residues. V shed 4 bases and J shed 1 base, with 8 bases lying between them. CDR3 sequence: CASSRGYSGNTIYF. CDR3 in DNA: TGTGCCAGCAGCCGAGGATATTCTGGAAACACCATATATTTT.